This TCR beta chain was identified in a study of blood T cell repertoires in COVID-19. Study as a whole: The study drew acute and convalescent COVID-19 samples from the United States, Italy and Spain. The analysed material was cDNA or gDNA that came from T cells, B-cell-depleted T cells, or PBMCs.

As originally analysed: It was from reference gene primer amplification that nucleated cell counts were estimated. Sequenced by immunoSEQ multiplex PCR; TCRdb stores in-frame clones only, minus some. V and J calls and clone size are given by that table; D and trimming were obtained from the DNA. The sample includes 110,000 to 150,000 clones, roughly 80% seen only once; the top ten take around 3%. This receptor was obtained from an elderly woman with acute or convalescent COVID-19. The sample was peripheral blood.

Here the CDR3 reads CSVEEGGIGFF. The CDR3 nucleotides are TGCAGCGTTGAAGAGGGAGGGATTGGTTTCTTT. This chain links TRBV29-1 with TRBJ1-1; D not certain. The CDR3 runs to 11 residues. V gave up 0 bases and J gave up 13 bases, with 12 bases separating them. The germline V gene encodes CDR1 SQVTM and CDR2 ANQGSEA.